The clone carrying this T cell receptor beta chain is termed medium-sized. The target antigen is unknown. Semi-nested PCR with Nested Universal Primer A followed constant-region reverse priming of full-length variable regions. Each CDR3 protein gets one entry after TCRdb re-called the 5' RACE reads with MiXCR. The sample yields 25,000 to 35,000 distinct CDR3 sequences, around 22% seen once. The CDR3 has 12 residues. Germline CDR1 is SQVTM and CDR2 is ANQGSEA. The germline V and J ends were trimmed by 7 bases and 2 bases, with 10 bases remaining between them. Memory CD4+ T cells were sorted as CD4+CD45RO+CD25- cells. Whole-study results and caveats: The TCR gene usage of tumor memory CD4+ T cells clustered together with blood and lymph node memory CD4+ cells and with lymph node naive CD4+ cells.

The clonotype was recovered from a female donor with breast cancer. V is TRBV29-1 and J is TRBJ2-3; the D gene is possibly TRBD2 (6 bases). Sample: memory CD4+ T cells sorted from blood. Specified subset: memory CD4+ T cells, CD4+CD45RO+CD25-. CDR3 nucleotide sequence: TGCAGCGCCGGCGGGGCCACAGATACGCAGTATTTT. Translating gives CSAGGATDTQYF.